This T cell receptor beta chain was sequenced during a study of cytotoxic CD8 clonotypes in ibrutinib-treated CLL. Study-level information: Outcomes included approximately 25 partial and 2 complete responses; after median around 5.5 years, roughly 14 stayed remitted and roughly twelve progressed.

Trimming at V came to 7 bases and at J to 8 bases, leaving 4 bases not matched to a gene. The CDR3 consists of 12 residues. From germline, CDR1 is MGHDK and CDR2 SYGVNS. Some clones are missing from TCRdb's copy, which holds only in-frame ones; the method was immunoSEQ multiplex PCR. The table includes approximately 330,000 clones, just under 80% detected once. Cryopreserved PBMCs supplied about 2 micrograms of genomic DNA for TCR beta libraries. V and J are TRBV25-1 and TRBJ1-2, with 10 positions matching TRBD1. The receptor's source is a human donor with chronic lymphocytic leukemia. Sequencing was performed on PBMCs, taken before ibrutinib treatment. CDR3 in DNA: TGTGCCAGCACTGGGACAGGGGTCGGCTACACCTTC. Residues: CASTGTGVGYTF.